One sample yielded the 13 T cell receptor beta chains listed below, sequenced in a study of blood T cell repertoires in COVID-19. Clones were sequenced by immunoSEQ multiplex PCR, and TCRdb holds only the in-frame ones, with some missing. In the table there are some 190,000 clones, more than 80% of which are singletons. Material for sequencing was peripheral blood. These receptors all stem from a woman older than 75 with COVID-19, enrolled during active disease.

J is TRBJ2-7 and V is TRBV6-5; a weak D match, TRBD1 (6 bases). Germline values: CDR1 MNHEY, CDR2 SVGAGI. The CDR3 is made up of 15 amino acids. Between the trimmed V and J ends, which lost 6 bases and 0 bases, there was a span of 15 bases. The CDR3 here is CASRGGQRSSYEQYF. The CDR3, as DNA: TGTGCCAGCAGAGGGGGTCAGCGCAGCTCCTACGAGCAGTACTTC.

This chain connects TRBV19 to TRBJ1-5; TRBD1 agrees at 7 bases. Germline loops: CDR1 LNHDA, CDR2 SQIVND (reference sequence). The CDR3 extends over 15 amino acids. Trimming removed 5 bases from V and 7 bases from J; junction bases left unmatched: 11. CDR3 DNA: TGTGCCAGTAGTCGGGAGACAGGGTGGGGGCAGCCCCAGCATTTT. It is translated as CASSRETGWGQPQHF.

The genes are TRBV3-1 (or the pseudogene TRBV3-2) and TRBJ1-2; the D gene is possibly TRBD1 (6 bases). Trimming removed 4 bases from V and 6 bases from J, with 18 bases in between. The CDR3 consists of 15 residues. Germline values: CDR1 LGHDT, CDR2 YNNKEL (reference sequence). The CDR3 DNA reads as TGTGCCAGCAGCCCCTACCAGAAAGGGGGTAATGGCTACACCTTC. Protein sequence: CASSPYQKGGNGYTF.

The chain carries TRBV2 and TRBJ2-7, with 9 bases identical to TRBD1. V dropped 6 bases and J dropped 3; count of bases not matched to a gene: 6. This CDR3 comprises 14 residues. Germline CDR1 reads SNHLY; CDR2 reads FYNNEI. CDR3 bases: TGTGCCAGCAGGACCGGGACAGGGAGCTACGAGCAGTACTTC. Residues: CASRTGTGSYEQYF.

The gene calls are TRBV28 and TRBJ1-5, with D possibly being TRBD1 (5 bases). V gave up 5 bases and J gave up 10 bases, with 18 bases separating them. CDR1 is MDHEN and CDR2 is SYDVKM in the germline V gene. The CDR3 has 14 residues. CDR3 loop: CASSPPGGMGPQHF. CDR3 coding DNA: TGTGCCAGCAGTCCGCCGGGGGGTATGGGTCCCCAGCATTTT.

The V call is TRBV7-9, the J call TRBJ2-1; TRBD2 agrees at 8 bases. Losses at the gene ends were 0 bases for V and 7 bases for J; bases not matched to a gene: 2. This CDR3 is built from 14 residues. CDR1 SEHNR and CDR2 FQNEAQ come from the germline V gene (reference sequence). CDR3 nucleotide sequence: TGTGCCAGCAGCTTAGCGGGACTAGTTAATGAGCAGTTCTTC. Translation: CASSLAGLVNEQFF.

This clone occurred once. V gene TRBV27 combines with J gene TRBJ2-5, with 7 bases matching TRBD1. The J call could be wrong; TRBJ2-7 is a better fit for the DNA end. The CDR3 has 13 residues. The germline V gene encodes CDR1 MNHEY and CDR2 SMNVEV (reference sequence). Here the CDR3 reads CASSRTGVYEQYF. DNA for the CDR3: TGTGCCAGCAGCAGGACAGGAGTTTACGAGCAGTACTTC.

The chain combines TRBV3-1 (or the pseudogene TRBV3-2) with TRBJ1-1; TRBD1 agrees at 9 bases. Germline V gene lookup returns CDR1 LGHDT and CDR2 YNNKEL (reference sequence). The CDR3 consists of 12 residues. Germline trimming cut 4 bases from V and 11 bases from J; bases unmatched to any gene: 5. The CDR3 DNA reads as TGTGCCAGCAGCCGGCCCGGACAGGGGGCTTTCTTT. Translation gives CASSRPGQGAFF.

This clone was seen once. The gene calls are TRBV7-9 and TRBJ1-2; a weak D match, TRBD1 (5 bases). Trimming took off 9 bases at V and 0 bases at J, with 14 bases between the two ends. There are 14 residues in the CDR3. Germline V gene sequence: CDR1 SEHNR, CDR2 FQNEAQ (reference sequence). In DNA form, the CDR3 reads TGTGCCAGTCAGGGAACCCCTACTAACTATGGCTACACCTTC. It is translated as CASQGTPTNYGYTF.

This chain uses TRBV5-1 with TRBJ2-5; the D is unclear. The CDR3 runs to 14 residues. V lost 2 bases, J lost 0 bases, and 8 bases lay in between. The germline V gene has CDR1 SGHRS and CDR2 YFSETQ. CDR3: CASSFGGNQETQYF. CDR3 nucleotides: TGCGCCAGCAGCTTCGGCGGAAACCAAGAGACCCAGTACTTC.

The chain joins TRBV18 to TRBJ1-5; D unresolved. Deletions cut 6 bases from V and 9 bases from J, with 18 bases between. The CDR3 is made up of 14 amino acids. Germline loops: CDR1 KGHSH, CDR2 LQKENI. The CDR3 region is CASSTRGYGGPQHF. The DNA of the CDR3 is TGTGCCAGCTCCACCCGAGGTTATGGAGGGCCCCAGCATTTT.

The chain is built from TRBV6-1 and TRBJ1-5, with TRBD1 identical over 9 bases. Germline CDR1 and CDR2: MNHNS and SASEGT. This CDR3 contains 14 residues. After removal of 2 bases from V and 6 bases from J, the junction contained 2 bases not matched to a gene. CDR3 bases: TGTGCCAGCAGTGAACCGACAGGGGGTCAGCCCCAGCATTTT. Its protein product is CASSEPTGGQPQHF.

V gene TRBV9 combines with J gene TRBJ1-5, with unresolved D. The germline V and J ends were trimmed by 7 bases and 5 bases, with 10 bases remaining between them. Per germline, CDR1 SGDLS and CDR2 YYNGEE. The CDR3 spans 12 residues. In DNA form, the CDR3 reads TGTGCCAGCGGGGTGCGGGATCAGCCCCAGCATTTT. Its translation is CASGVRDQPQHF. Filled out from reference TRBV9 and TRBJ1-5, the complete variable domain reads DSGVTQTPKHLITATGQRVTLRCSPRSGDLSVYWYQQSLDQGLQFLIQYYNGEERAKGNILERFSAQQFPDLHSELNLSSLELGDSALYFCASGVRDQPQHFGDGTRLSIL.